The T cell receptor beta chain under discussion was sequenced for a study of control samples from healthy donors and cancer patients. Profiled with immunoSEQ multiplex PCR; TCRdb holds only in-frame clones, not every one. The profile covers tens of thousands of clones, with 80% to 90% appearing a single time and roughly 2% taken by the ten largest. The CDR3 consists of 14 residues. Germline V lookup: CDR1 SGHKS, CDR2 YYEKEE (reference sequence). Trimming took 3 bases from V and 7 from J; bases not matched to a gene: 5. The receptor was derived from a woman in her sixties or seventies with head and neck cancer. Sequencing used PBMCs. The chain has TRBV5-5 and TRBJ1-4, with 8 bases lining up with TRBD1. The CDR3: CASSSGGGVEKLFF. CDR3 DNA sequence: TGTGCCAGCAGCTCAGGGGGCGGGGTTGAAAAACTGTTTTTT.